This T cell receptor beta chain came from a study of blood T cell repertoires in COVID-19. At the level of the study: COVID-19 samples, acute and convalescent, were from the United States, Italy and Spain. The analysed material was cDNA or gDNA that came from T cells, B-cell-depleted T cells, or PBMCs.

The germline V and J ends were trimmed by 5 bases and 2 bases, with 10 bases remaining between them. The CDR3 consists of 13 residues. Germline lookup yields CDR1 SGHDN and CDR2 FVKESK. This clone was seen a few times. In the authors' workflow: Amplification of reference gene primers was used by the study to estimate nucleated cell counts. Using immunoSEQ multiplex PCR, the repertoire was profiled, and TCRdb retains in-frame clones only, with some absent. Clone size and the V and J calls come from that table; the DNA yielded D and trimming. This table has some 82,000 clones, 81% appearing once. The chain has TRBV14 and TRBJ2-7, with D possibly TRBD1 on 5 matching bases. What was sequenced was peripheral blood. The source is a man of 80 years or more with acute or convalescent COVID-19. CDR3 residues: CASSYDRAYEQYF. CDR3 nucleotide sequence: TGTGCCAGCAGCTACGACAGAGCCTACGAGCAGTACTTC. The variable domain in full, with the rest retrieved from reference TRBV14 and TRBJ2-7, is EAGVTQFPSHSVIEKGQTVTLRCDPISGHDNLYWYRRVMGKEIKFLLHFVKESKQDESGMPNNRFLAERTGGTYSTLKVQPAELEDSGVYFCASSYDRAYEQYFGPGTRLTVT.